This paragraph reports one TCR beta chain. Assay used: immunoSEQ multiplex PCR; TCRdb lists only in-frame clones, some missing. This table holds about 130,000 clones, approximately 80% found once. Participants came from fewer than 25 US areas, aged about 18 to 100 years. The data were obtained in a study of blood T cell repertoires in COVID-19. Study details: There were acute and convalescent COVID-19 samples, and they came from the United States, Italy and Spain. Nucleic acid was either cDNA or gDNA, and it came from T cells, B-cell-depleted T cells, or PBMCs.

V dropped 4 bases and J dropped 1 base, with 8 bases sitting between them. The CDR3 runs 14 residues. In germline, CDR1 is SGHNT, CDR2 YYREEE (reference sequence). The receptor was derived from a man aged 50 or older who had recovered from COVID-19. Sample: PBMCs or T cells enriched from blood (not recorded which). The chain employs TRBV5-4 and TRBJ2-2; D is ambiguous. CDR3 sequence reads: CASSEARNTGELFF. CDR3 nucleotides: TGTGCCAGCAGCGAAGCGAGGAACACCGGGGAGCTGTTTTTT.